The 32 T cell receptor beta chains below were found in one sample sequenced in a study of cytomegalovirus exposure and HLA in healthy donors. TCRdb keeps only in-frame clones here, not all; method: immunoSEQ multiplex PCR. The sample has about 130,000 clones, roughly 93% seen once. The sequenced sample was PBMCs. These receptors were taken from a woman under 30 in good health and CMV-seronegative.

This chain connects TRBV4-1 to TRBJ1-1; D uncertain. CDR3 length equals 16 residues. Germline V lookup: CDR1 MGHRA, CDR2 YSYEKL. Trimming took 4 bases from V and 0 from J, leaving 15 bases between them. The CDR3 region is CASSRNPREMNTEAFF. In DNA, the CDR3 is TGCGCCAGCAGCCGAAATCCTCGGGAGATGAACACTGAAGCTTTCTTT.

This clone was found once. V is TRBV29-1 and J is TRBJ1-6; tentative D call: TRBD1 (5 bases). V shed 3 bases and J shed 6 bases, with 9 bases lying between them. The CDR3 runs to 13 residues. Looked up from germline, CDR1 is SQVTM and CDR2 is ANQGSEA. The CDR3 loop reads CSVEVRANSPLHF. CDR3 bases: TGCAGCGTTGAGGTCAGGGCTAATTCACCCCTCCACTTT.

The chain uses TRBV5-4 and TRBJ2-1, with D perhaps TRBD2 (5 bases). From germline, CDR1 is SGHNT and CDR2 YYREEE (reference sequence). The V gene lost 1 base and the J gene lost 8 bases, with 19 bases spanning the gap. The CDR3 is made up of 16 amino acids. This CDR3 is CASSLSNSGAADEQFF. The CDR3 DNA follows: TGTGCCAGCAGCTTGTCAAACAGCGGAGCGGCGGATGAGCAGTTCTTC.

A single count supports this clone. An end of the junction differs from the germline gene, which may be a read error. V and J are TRBV10-3 and TRBJ2-1; 8 bases match TRBD1. The germline V gene has CDR1 ENHRY and CDR2 SYGVKD. The length of the CDR3 is 13 residues. The CDR3 DNA reads TGTGCCATCAGTGAGTCCCAGGACAGGGATTCCCTCTTC. Its protein is CAISESQDRDSLF.

The chain combines TRBV13 with TRBJ1-1; D uncertain. Trimming took 6 bases from V and 6 from J, leaving 17 bases between them. The germline gives CDR1 PRHDT, CDR2 FYEKMQ (reference sequence). This CDR3 contains 14 residues. The CDR3 spells CASRTLGNFAEAFF. Here the CDR3 DNA reads TGTGCCAGCAGGACTTTGGGTAATTTCGCTGAAGCTTTCTTT.

The chain employs TRBV9 and TRBJ1-2; D is unresolved. Germline CDR1 SGDLS, CDR2 YYNGEE. Trimming stripped 5 bases from V and 0 bases from J, with 5 bases between. The CDR3 spans 12 residues. Here the CDR3 DNA reads TGTGCCAGCAGAAACACTAACTATGGCTACACCTTC. This encodes CASRNTNYGYTF.

The chain has TRBV2 and TRBJ2-7, with D unresolved. Trimming stripped 0 bases from V and 5 bases from J, with 11 bases between. The germline V gene has CDR1 SNHLY and CDR2 FYNNEI. This CDR3 has 14 residues. The CDR3 bases are TGTGCCAGCAGTGAAGCAGCCAGAGGCCACGAGCAGTACTTC. Residues: CASSEAARGHEQYF.

The CDR3 loop reads CASSAAGGAGETQYF. The CDR3, as DNA: TGTGCCAGCAGCGCCGCAGGGGGCGCGGGGGAGACCCAGTACTTC. This rearrangement joins TRBV9 to TRBJ2-5; 8 bases match TRBD1. The junction had 9 bases not matched to a gene; V was cut back by 3 bases and J by 5 bases. Germline V gene data show CDR1 as SGDLS and CDR2 as YYNGEE. CDR3 length: 15 amino acids.

The chain is built from TRBV6-5 and TRBJ1-4, with a weak D call TRBD1 (5 bases). Germline CDR1 and CDR2: MNHEY and SVGAGI. The length of the CDR3 is 15 residues. V was pared by 2 bases and J by 8 bases, with 15 bases between. CDR3 sequence reads: CASSYRGSSREKLFF. CDR3 nucleotides: TGTGCCAGCAGTTACAGGGGTTCGAGCCGAGAAAAACTGTTTTTT.

This chain joins TRBV9 and TRBJ2-1; the match to TRBD2 covers 7 bases. There are 15 residues in the CDR3. CDR1 is SGDLS and CDR2 is YYNGEE in the germline V gene. Trimming took 3 bases from V and 5 from J; bases not matched to a gene: 8. The CDR3 here is CASSGEGTRNNEQFF. The DNA of the CDR3 is TGTGCCAGCAGCGGGGAGGGGACGCGCAACAATGAGCAGTTCTTC.

The CDR3 sequence: CASSVDRRTDTQYF. CDR3 in DNA: TGTGCCAGCAGCGTTGACAGGAGGACAGATACGCAGTATTTT. This chain connects TRBV11-2 to TRBJ2-3; D perhaps matches TRBD1 (6 bases). Germline loops: CDR1 SGHAT, CDR2 FQNNGV. Deletions cut 5 bases from V and 3 bases from J, with 12 bases between. CDR3 length equals 14 residues. Full variable domain (rest looked up from reference TRBV11-2 and TRBJ2-3): EAGVAQSPRYKIIEKRQSVAFWCNPISGHATLYWYQQILGQGPKLLIQFQNNGVVDDSQLPKDRFSAERLKGVDSTLKIQPAKLEDSAVYLCASSVDRRTDTQYFGPGTRLTVL.

The chain has TRBV10-1 and TRBJ2-1; 9 bases match TRBD1. Germline assignment: CDR1 WNHNN and CDR2 SYGVQD (reference sequence). The CDR3 loop spans 15 amino acids. Losses at the gene ends were 6 bases for V and 4 bases for J; bases not matched to a gene: 7. CDR3 region: CASSRTTGGYNEQFF. Written as DNA, the CDR3 is TGCGCCAGCAGCAGGACGACAGGGGGGTACAATGAGCAGTTCTTC.

The chain couples TRBV30 to TRBJ2-6, with TRBD1 identical over 7 bases. The trim removed 3 bases at V and 2 bases at J, leaving 16 bases unmatched. This CDR3 is built from 19 residues. Germline CDR1 and CDR2: GTSNPN and SVGIG (reference sequence). The CDR3 DNA reads TGTGCCTGGAGAATATACTCCGGGACAGCACCCACTGGGGCCAACGTCCTGACTTTC. Its translation: CAWRIYSGTAPTGANVLTF.

This clone was seen once. The chain carries TRBV19 and TRBJ1-2; D is possibly TRBD1 (6 bases). Germline CDR1 is LNHDA and CDR2 is SQIVND (reference sequence). The V and J ends lost 7 bases and 6 bases respectively, with 18 bases between them. The length of the CDR3 is 14 residues. DNA for the CDR3: TGTGCCAGTACCCCTAGCCAGGGGCGCGATGGCTACACCTTC. Encoded protein: CASTPSQGRDGYTF.

J is TRBJ2-3 and V is TRBV5-1; no clear D. CDR3 length: 11 amino acids. CDR1 and CDR2 from the germline V gene are SGHRS and YFSETQ. The V gene lost 6 bases and the J gene lost 5 bases, with 7 bases spanning the gap. DNA of the CDR3: TGCGCCAGCATGTCCGTAGATACGCAGTATTTT. Amino acids: CASMSVDTQYF.

V and J are TRBV5-1 and TRBJ2-3, with 8 bases aligning to TRBD1. The J segment lost 3 bases and the V segment lost 2 bases, leaving 5 bases of the junction unmatched. The CDR3 length is 15 residues. The germline V gene has CDR1 SGHRS and CDR2 YFSETQ. The CDR3 bases are TGCGCCAGCAGCTTAACAGGGGGTAATACAGATACGCAGTATTTT. Its translation: CASSLTGGNTDTQYF.

This clone was detected only a few times. This chain links TRBV5-4 with TRBJ2-3, with 8 bases identical to TRBD2. With V trimmed by 9 bases and J by 6 bases, 15 bases remained unmatched. This CDR3 comprises 15 residues. The germline V gene has CDR1 SGHNT and CDR2 YYREEE (reference sequence). CDR3 sequence (DNA): TGTGCCACCCATCCGCGAGCGGGAGCCCGCGATACGCAGTATTTT. It translates to CATHPRAGARDTQYF.

The chain employs TRBV30 and TRBJ1-4; 7 bases map to TRBD1. The CDR3 extends over 13 amino acids. Trimming at V came to 2 bases and at J to 8 bases, leaving 5 bases not matched to a gene. Germline loops: CDR1 GTSNPN, CDR2 SVGIG (reference sequence). The CDR3 region has the DNA TGTGCCTGGAGTCGGGACAGTGGGGAAAAACTGTTTTTT. It translates to CAWSRDSGEKLFF.

This clone was seen a single time. The chain has TRBV19 and TRBJ2-1, with 7 bases fitting TRBD1. V lost 4 bases and J lost 2; bases outside the gene matches: 5. The CDR3 has 15 residues. Germline loops: CDR1 LNHDA, CDR2 SQIVND (reference sequence). The CDR3 nucleotides read TGTGCCAGTAGTACCGACAGGGAGCCCTACAATGAGCAGTTCTTC. Translating it yields CASSTDREPYNEQFF.

V gene TRBV4-2 combines with J gene TRBJ2-7; D perhaps matches TRBD1 (5 bases). The V end was cut by 4 bases, the J end by 3 bases, with 13 bases between. This CDR3 region has 14 residues. Germline loops: CDR1 LGHNA, CDR2 YNFKEQ. CDR3 protein: CASSRALGDYEQYF. CDR3 bases: TGTGCCAGCAGCCGAGCTCTAGGGGACTACGAGCAGTACTTC.

The rearrangement links TRBV28 to TRBJ2-1; tentatively, D is TRBD1 (5 bases). CDR3 length: 15 amino acids. Germline V gene data show CDR1 as MDHEN and CDR2 as SYDVKM. Deletions cut 1 base from V and 5 bases from J, with 12 bases between. The CDR3 DNA sequence: TGTGCCAGCAGTTTATATTCCAGCAGGGACAATGAGCAGTTCTTC. Its protein product is CASSLYSSRDNEQFF.

This clone came up once. This chain connects TRBV28 to TRBJ2-1, with 9 bases aligning to TRBD2. Losses at the gene ends were 4 bases for V and 5 bases for J; bases not matched to a gene: 6. CDR3 length: 15 residues. Germline loops: CDR1 MDHEN, CDR2 SYDVKM. CDR3 sequence: CASSYQRGDHNEQFF. The CDR3 nucleotides read TGTGCCAGCAGTTACCAGCGGGGGGACCACAATGAGCAGTTCTTC.

The chain combines TRBV6-1 with TRBJ2-1; D not certain. Trimming took off 5 bases at V and 4 bases at J, with 9 bases between the two ends. CDR1 and CDR2 (germline): MNHNS, SASEGT. CDR3 length equals 13 residues. The CDR3 region is CASSRLEYNEQFF. The CDR3 bases are TGTGCCAGCAGTCGATTAGAGTACAATGAGCAGTTCTTC.

The chain combines TRBV12-5 with TRBJ2-7; 11 bases match TRBD2. The CDR3 is 17 residues long. Germline V gene lookup returns CDR1 LGHNT and CDR2 FRNRAP. With V trimmed by 2 bases and J by 4 bases, 10 bases remained unmatched. The CDR3 sequence is CASGLLPGLAETYEQYF. CDR3 bases: TGTGCTAGTGGTTTGCTTCCGGGACTAGCGGAGACTTACGAGCAGTACTTC.

The rearrangement joins TRBV4-1 to TRBJ2-1; 10 nucleotides agree with TRBD2. Germline CDR1 MGHRA, CDR2 YSYEKL. This CDR3 spans 21 amino acids. Losses at the gene ends were 0 bases for V and 4 bases for J; bases not matched to a gene: 18. The CDR3 nucleotides are TGCGCCAGCAGCCAAGATTTTCTAGCGGGAGTTAGAGGTACGAGGTACAATGAGCAGTTCTTC. Protein: CASSQDFLAGVRGTRYNEQFF.

This clone has just one count. This rearrangement joins TRBV4-2 to TRBJ2-1; a weak D match, TRBD2 (5 bases). This CDR3 contains 14 residues. Per germline, CDR1 LGHNA and CDR2 YNFKEQ. Trimming took 0 bases from V and 9 from J, leaving 12 bases between them. CDR3 DNA: TGTGCCAGCAGCCAAGAGGTTTTAGCGAGTGAGCAGTTCTTC. It yields the protein CASSQEVLASEQFF.

The chain joins TRBV5-1 to TRBJ2-1, with D maybe TRBD2 (6 bases). From germline, CDR1 is SGHRS and CDR2 YFSETQ. Trimming shortened V by 5 bases and J by 6 bases, and 6 bases separated the two germline ends. The CDR3 loop spans 11 amino acids. The CDR3 region is CASREGNEQFF. CDR3 coding DNA: TGCGCCAGCAGGGAGGGCAATGAGCAGTTCTTC.

The rearrangement joins TRBV5-1 to TRBJ1-3; the D gene is possibly TRBD1 (5 bases). Germline CDR1 SGHRS, CDR2 YFSETQ. Deletions cut 0 bases from V and 3 bases from J, with 10 bases between. CDR3 length: 15 residues. The CDR3 sequence is CASSLGQGIGNTIYF. Here the CDR3 DNA reads TGCGCCAGCAGCTTGGGCCAGGGAATTGGAAACACCATATATTTT.

This CDR3 is CASRGQALTEAFF. CDR3 in DNA: TGTGCCAGCCGAGGACAGGCGCTCACTGAAGCTTTCTTT. This chain connects TRBV2 to TRBJ1-1; TRBD1 matches at 7 bases. This CDR3 comprises 13 residues. V lost 8 bases, J lost 4 bases, and 7 bases stayed unmatched. Germline values: CDR1 SNHLY, CDR2 FYNNEI. Combining the CDR3 with reference TRBV2 and TRBJ1-1 gives the whole variable domain EPEVTQTPSHQVTQMGQEVILRCVPISNHLYFYWYRQILGQKVEFLVSFYNNEISEKSEIFDDQFSVERPDGSNFTLKIRSTKLEDSAMYFCASRGQALTEAFFGQGTRLTVV.

V and J are TRBV29-1 and TRBJ1-4, with TRBD1 matching 9 bases. The CDR3 runs 12 residues. In germline, CDR1 is SQVTM, CDR2 ANQGSEA. Trimming at V came to 7 bases and at J to 8 bases, leaving 5 bases not matched to a gene. Here the CDR3 reads CSALDRGEKLFF. The CDR3 nucleotides are TGCAGCGCCTTGGACAGGGGAGAAAAACTGTTTTTT.

The chain couples TRBV4-1 to TRBJ1-5, with TRBD1 matching over 8 bases. The J segment lost 6 bases and the V segment lost 0 bases, leaving 4 bases of the junction unmatched. The CDR3 consists of 15 residues. Germline CDR1 MGHRA, CDR2 YSYEKL. CDR3 nucleotides: TGCGCCAGCAGCCAAGAGGGACAGGTCACTCAGCCCCAGCATTTT. This translates into CASSQEGQVTQPQHF.

The DNA for the CDR3 is TGTGCCAGCAGTCCCCAAAGGACAGGGGGTAACTATGGCTACACCTTC. Amino acid sequence: CASSPQRTGGNYGYTF. The chain couples TRBV27 to TRBJ1-2; 10 nucleotides match TRBD1. Germline lookup yields CDR1 MNHEY and CDR2 SMNVEV (reference sequence). This CDR3 is built from 16 residues. V shed 5 bases and J 1 base; nucleotides not matched to a gene: 7.